This entry features one T cell receptor beta chain sequence. Antigen specificity is unknown. The method was immunoSEQ multiplex PCR; TCRdb's version includes in-frame clones alone and lacks a portion of them. The sample carries about 2 million clones, 90% to 95% recorded once. CD45RA-negative memory and CD45RA+ naive subsets were split from the CD4+ cells. The entry originates in a study of shared clonotypes between healthy human individuals. Notes on the study in general: The authors expected sequencing depth to affect clonotype sharing among donors. What rarefaction showed was incomplete sorted-subset sequencing despite large depth.

CDR1 is MGHRA and CDR2 is YSYEKL in the germline V gene. Between the trimmed V and J ends, which lost 0 bases and 3 bases, there was a span of 10 bases. This CDR3 comprises 15 residues. This chain uses TRBV4-1 with TRBJ2-3; a possible D gene is TRBD2 (5 bases). The sequencing sample was made of naive CD4+ T cells sorted from blood. As to subset: CD45RA+ positively selected. The receptor was derived from a man younger than 35 in good health. The CDR3 region has the DNA TGCGCCAGCAGCCAAGATCCAACTAGAACAGATACGCAGTATTTT. The encoded protein is CASSQDPTRTDTQYF.